A single sample is the source of the 24 T cell receptor beta chains below, sequenced in a study of T cells after posttransplantation cyclophosphamide. Sequenced by immunoSEQ multiplex PCR; TCRdb stores in-frame clones only, minus some. The data show 30,000 to 40,000 clones, with approximately 90% seen just once and under 15% held by the top ten. The sequencing sample was made of PBMCs. Source of these receptors: a middle-aged woman with a blood cancer, CMV-positive, and with a related stem cell donor.

The chain employs TRBV6-6 and TRBJ2-7, with a possible D match to TRBD2 (6 bases). V lost 5 bases to trimming and J lost 5 bases, with 16 bases between them. The CDR3 is 14 amino acids. Germline V lookup: CDR1 MNHNY, CDR2 SVGAGI (reference sequence). Here the CDR3 reads CASSGGVGRDEQYF. CDR3 in DNA: TGTGCCAGCAGTGGCGGGGTCGGTCGAGACGAGCAGTACTTC.

The chain combines TRBV6-1 with TRBJ2-5; the D gene is possibly TRBD2 (6 bases). V gave up 3 bases and J gave up 1 base, with 12 bases separating them. This CDR3 is built from 15 residues. Germline V gene sequence: CDR1 MNHNS, CDR2 SASEGT. CDR3 protein: CASSEQRASQETQYF. For the CDR3, the DNA is TGTGCCAGCAGTGAGCAGCGGGCGAGCCAAGAGACCCAGTACTTC.

This sequence joins TRBV6-5 and TRBJ1-2; 8 bases line up with TRBD1. The CDR3 spans 14 residues. With V trimmed by 4 bases and J by 8 bases, 9 bases remained unmatched. Germline CDR1 MNHEY, CDR2 SVGAGI. The DNA of the CDR3 is TGTGCCAGCAGTTCAACCGGGACAGGTGTAGGCTACACCTTC. As protein: CASSSTGTGVGYTF.

The sample holds a few counts of this clone. This chain connects TRBV11-2 to TRBJ1-2; TRBD1 matches at 8 bases. The CDR3 covers 19 residues. V shed 5 bases and J 4 bases; nucleotides not matched to a gene: 21. Germline V gene data show CDR1 as SGHAT and CDR2 as FQNNGV. As DNA, the CDR3 is TGTGCCAGCAGCCGAATCCGGACAGGGCCTCTCTTGGGGCCCTATGGCTACACCTTC. Translating it yields CASSRIRTGPLLGPYGYTF.

The CDR3 sequence is CASSLSGGGQPQHF. DNA of the CDR3: TGTGCCAGCAGCCTCTCCGGGGGTGGACAGCCCCAGCATTTT. This chain joins TRBV9 and TRBJ1-5; D perhaps matches TRBD1 (5 bases). With 4 bases removed from V and 7 bases from J, the gap between germline ends came to 15 bases. The V gene's germline CDR1 is SGDLS and CDR2 YYNGEE. This CDR3 is built from 14 residues.

The genes are TRBV5-7 and TRBJ2-5; D is unresolved. TRBV5-7 is flagged as an ORF with uncertain function. The germline V and J ends were trimmed by 3 bases and 0 bases, with 12 bases remaining between them. This CDR3 has 15 residues. The CDR3 DNA reads as TGTGCCAGCAGCTCGGCATTAGCAAACCAAGAGACCCAGTACTTC. It codes for CASSSALANQETQYF.

The gene calls are TRBV5-1 and TRBJ1-4, with D perhaps TRBD1 (5 bases). The germline V gene encodes CDR1 SGHRS and CDR2 YFSETQ. V was cut by 3 bases and J by 2 bases, with 17 bases left in between. The CDR3 spans 17 residues. CDR3 sequence (DNA): TGCGCCAGCAGCTCATCCTTAGGGGCAGCGACTAATGAAAAACTGTTTTTT. As protein: CASSSSLGAATNEKLFF. The full variable domain, with the rest looked up from reference TRBV5-1 and TRBJ1-4, is KAGVTQTPRYLIKTRGQQVTLSCSPISGHRSVSWYQQTPGQGLQFLFEYFSETQRNKGNFPGRFSGRQFSNSRSEMNVSTLELGDSALYLCASSSSLGAATNEKLFFGSGTQLSVL.

The J gene is TRBJ1-2, the V gene TRBV7-9, with 8 nucleotides matching TRBD1. Unmatched junction bases numbered 8, after V lost 1 base and J lost 1 base. Germline V gene lookup returns CDR1 SEHNR and CDR2 FQNEAQ (reference sequence). The CDR3 loop spans 17 amino acids. The CDR3: CASSLGTGRPINYGYTF. For the CDR3, the DNA is TGTGCCAGCAGCTTAGGGACAGGGCGTCCCATTAACTATGGCTACACCTTC.

The gene calls are TRBV5-1 and TRBJ1-1; 10 nucleotides line up with TRBD1. The CDR3 contains 15 residues. Germline assignment: CDR1 SGHRS and CDR2 YFSETQ. V was clipped by 3 bases and J by 7 bases; unmatched bases: 9. The CDR3 region is CASSSLDRGPFEAFF. In nucleotides, the CDR3 is TGCGCCAGCAGCTCTCTCGACAGGGGGCCGTTTGAAGCTTTCTTT.

This chain uses TRBV4-1 with TRBJ2-7; D is undetermined. The CDR3 runs 14 residues. Trimming shortened V by 1 base and J by 5 bases, and 12 bases separated the two germline ends. Germline V gene data show CDR1 as MGHRA and CDR2 as YSYEKL. The CDR3 DNA follows: TGCGCCAGCAGCCAAGGTTTTGTAGAGAACGAGCAGTACTTC. As protein: CASSQGFVENEQYF.

This chain connects TRBV29-1 to TRBJ2-1, with 8 positions matching TRBD2. V shed 6 bases, J shed 4 bases, and the junction held 14 bases outside the gene matches. Germline CDR1 is SQVTM and CDR2 is ANQGSEA. The CDR3 is 16 residues long. The chain's CDR3 is CSVAYSGTLLYNEQFF. CDR3 coding DNA: TGCAGCGTGGCCTATAGCGGGACGCTGCTGTACAATGAGCAGTTCTTC.

The chain recombines TRBV4-1 with TRBJ1-6; weak D call: TRBD1 (5 bases). Looked up from germline, CDR1 is MGHRA and CDR2 is YSYEKL. This CDR3 spans 20 amino acids. Trimming removed 3 bases at V and 5 bases at J, with 26 bases between. The DNA of the CDR3 is TGCGCCAGCAGCCACGTCCGGGGGACGGACCACCCGGCGGATAATTCACCCCTCCACTTT. Residues: CASSHVRGTDHPADNSPLHF.

V is TRBV4-2 and J is TRBJ1-1, with a tentative D call TRBD1 (6 bases). Per germline, CDR1 LGHNA and CDR2 YNFKEQ. V lost 0 bases to trimming and J lost 1 base, with 18 bases between them. CDR3 length: 18 amino acids. CDR3 sequence: CASSQDGGRRDANTEAFF. For the CDR3, the DNA is TGTGCCAGCAGCCAAGACGGGGGGCGTCGGGATGCGAACACTGAAGCTTTCTTT.

V and J are TRBV7-3 and TRBJ2-2; the match to TRBD1 covers 7 bases. This CDR3 contains 15 residues. CDR1 is SGHTA, CDR2 FQGTGA, per germline. The V gene end was trimmed by 5 bases and the J gene end by 0 bases; junction bases not matched to a gene: 3. The DNA for the CDR3 is TGTGCCAGCAGCCTTGGACAGGCGAACACCGGGGAGCTGTTTTTT. Its translation is CASSLGQANTGELFF.

This chain joins TRBV28 and TRBJ2-3; 10 bases are shared with TRBD1. The length of the CDR3 is 20 residues. CDR1 and CDR2 from the germline V gene are MDHEN and SYDVKM. The J segment lost 0 bases and the V segment lost 5 bases, leaving 17 bases of the junction unmatched. CDR3 region: CASSMGQGNYFKKSTDTQYF. For the CDR3, the DNA is TGTGCCAGCAGTATGGGACAGGGGAATTACTTCAAGAAGAGCACAGATACGCAGTATTTT.

This clone was seen a single time. The chain combines TRBV19 with TRBJ1-5; D is perhaps TRBD1 (6 bases). Germline assignment: CDR1 LNHDA and CDR2 SQIVND (reference sequence). V was pared by 2 bases and J by 0 bases, with 14 bases between. This CDR3 region has 17 residues. The CDR3 is CASSIPQGRSSNQPQHF. The CDR3 DNA is TGTGCCAGTAGTATACCCCAGGGGCGTTCTAGCAATCAGCCCCAGCATTTT.

The rearrangement joins TRBV27 to TRBJ2-7; the match to TRBD1 covers 8 bases. Germline V gene lookup returns CDR1 MNHEY and CDR2 SMNVEV (reference sequence). The V gene end was trimmed by 7 bases and the J gene end by 3 bases; junction bases not matched to a gene: 11. This CDR3 spans 15 amino acids. The CDR3 nucleotides are TGTGCCAGCACTAACACCAAAACAGGGGGCTACGAGCAGTACTTC. Its protein product is CASTNTKTGGYEQYF.

The chain joins TRBV6-5 to TRBJ1-6, with D possibly being TRBD1 (5 bases). CDR3 size: 15 residues. Trimming cost V 4 bases and J 6 bases, with 13 bases left between them. Per germline, CDR1 MNHEY and CDR2 SVGAGI. CDR3 in amino acids: CASSSSGGGNSPLHF. Written as DNA, the CDR3 is TGTGCCAGCAGTTCGAGCGGGGGGGGTAATTCACCCCTCCACTTT.

The chain is built from TRBV19 and TRBJ2-1; TRBD1 matches at 7 bases. Germline CDR1 and CDR2: LNHDA and SQIVND (reference sequence). The CDR3 length is 15 residues. V was clipped by 5 bases and J by 7 bases; unmatched bases: 11. CDR3 DNA: TGTGCCAGTAGTCCCCTAGGGGGCCACAATAATGAGCAGTTCTTC. Translated: CASSPLGGHNNEQFF.

The chain links TRBV6-5 to TRBJ1-1; D gene uncertain. Looked up from germline, CDR1 is MNHEY and CDR2 is SVGAGI. Trimming took off 6 bases at V and 0 bases at J, with 14 bases between the two ends. This CDR3 is 15 amino acids long. In DNA form, the CDR3 reads TGTGCCAGCAGAGACGCGGGCAGGTTGAACACTGAAGCTTTCTTT. Translated, it gives CASRDAGRLNTEAFF.

The rearrangement joins TRBV5-6 to TRBJ2-7; D perhaps matches TRBD1 (6 bases). CDR1 SGHDT and CDR2 YYEEEE come from the germline V gene. The CDR3 is 13 amino acids. V lost 4 bases and J lost 4, with 12 bases in between. CDR3 DNA sequence: TGTGCCAGCAGCCCGACAGGTCGATACGAGCAGTACTTC. It codes for CASSPTGRYEQYF.

The chain recombines TRBV20-1 with TRBJ2-5; unclear D gene. Deletions cut 3 bases from V and 2 bases from J, with 4 bases between. The CDR3 spans 11 residues. The V gene's germline CDR1 is DFQATT and CDR2 SNEGSKA (reference sequence). CDR3 DNA: TGCAGTGCTAGCCGGCAAGAGACCCAGTACTTC. It is translated as CSASRQETQYF.

In its sample, this clone was seen once. The V and J genes are TRBV9 and TRBJ1-3, with TRBD1 identical over 9 bases. This CDR3 has 15 residues. The V gene's germline CDR1 is SGDLS and CDR2 YYNGEE. V was clipped by 2 bases and J by 4 bases; unmatched bases: 4. The CDR3 loop is CASSVGQGYGNTIYF. Here the CDR3 DNA reads TGTGCCAGCAGCGTTGGACAGGGGTACGGAAACACCATATATTTT.

The rearrangement uses TRBV7-3 and TRBJ2-1; D is ambiguous. The germline CDR1 and CDR2 sequences are SGHTA and FQGTGA. The V end was cut by 5 bases, the J end by 0 bases, with 2 bases between. CDR3 length equals 12 residues. In DNA, the CDR3 is TGTGCCAGCAGCCTCTCCTACAATGAGCAGTTCTTC. Encoded protein: CASSLSYNEQFF.